This is a list of T cell receptor beta chains from one sample in a study of blood T cell repertoires in COVID-19. Assay used: immunoSEQ multiplex PCR; TCRdb lists only in-frame clones, some missing. Seen here are some 70,000 clones, over 80% observed once, and the top ten hold around 6.7%. The sequencing input was peripheral blood. These receptors were collected from a woman over 75 with active COVID-19. Each CDR3 is given with its conserved first and last residue. The order of the fields is J gene, V gene, clone size, D gene, CDR3 protein, CDR3 DNA. D genes are given only for firm matches. Size is omitted from some rows. Given values are once, few, many or a class for expanded clones.

J: TRBJ1-1; V: TRBV7-9; size: -; D: TRBD1; CDR3: CASSSRTGGYNGEAFF; DNA: TGTGCCAGCAGCTCCCGGACAGGGGGCTATAATGGTGAAGCTTTCTTT
J: TRBJ2-1; V: TRBV27; size: -; D: -; CDR3: CASSLTLSLEQFF; DNA: TGTGCCAGCAGCTTGACACTTTCCCTTGAGCAGTTCTTC
J: TRBJ2-3; V: TRBV7-8; size: -; D: TRBD2; CDR3: CASSLASPSGSTDTQYF; DNA: TGTGCCAGCAGCTTAGCGAGCCCTAGCGGAAGCACAGATACGCAGTATTTT
J: TRBJ1-6; V: TRBV5-1; size: -; D: -; CDR3: CASSPGGENSPLHF; DNA: TGCGCCAGCAGCCCTGGGGGGGAAAATTCACCCCTCCACTTT
J: TRBJ1-5; V: TRBV30; size: few; D: -; CDR3: CAWSGTADQPQHF; DNA: TGTGCCTGGAGTGGGACAGCCGATCAGCCCCAGCATTTT
J: TRBJ1-1; V: TRBV9; size: -; D: -; CDR3: CASSVVAGNTEAFF; DNA: TGTGCCAGCAGCGTAGTGGCGGGGAACACTGAAGCTTTCTTT
J: TRBJ2-3; V: TRBV19; size: -; D: TRBD2; CDR3: CASSITSGSASTDTQYF; DNA: TGTGCCAGTAGTATCACTAGCGGGAGTGCTAGCACAGATACGCAGTATTTT
J: TRBJ1-2; V: TRBV28; size: -; D: -; CDR3: CASSLLRGWGYTF; DNA: TGTGCCAGCAGTTTACTACGGGGGTGGGGCTACACCTTC
J: TRBJ1-1; V: TRBV6-6; size: -; D: -; CDR3: CASSYPQVGEAFF; DNA: TGTGCCAGCAGTTACCCCCAAGTCGGGGAAGCTTTCTTT
J: TRBJ2-5; V: TRBV7-3; size: -; D: -; CDR3: CASSSEGGAGETQYF; DNA: TGTGCCAGCAGCTCTGAAGGGGGCGCGGGGGAGACCCAGTACTTC
J: TRBJ2-2; V: TRBV10-1; size: -; D: -; CDR3: CAIPRYANTGELFF; DNA: TGCGCCATCCCTAGATACGCGAACACCGGGGAGCTGTTTTTT
J: TRBJ1-2; V: TRBV3-1/TRBV3-2; size: -; D: TRBD1; CDR3: CASSQDYPGGSNYGYTF; DNA: TGTGCCAGCAGCCAAGATTATCCAGGGGGCAGTAACTATGGCTACACCTTC
J: TRBJ2-2; V: TRBV25-1; size: -; D: TRBD1; CDR3: CASSEYRRTGKTGELFF; DNA: TGTGCCAGCAGTGAATACCGACGGACAGGGAAAACCGGGGAGCTGTTTTTT
J: TRBJ2-1; V: TRBV7-8; size: -; D: TRBD2; CDR3: CASSFSGRRYNEQFF; DNA: TGTGCCAGCAGCTTCAGCGGGAGGCGGTACAATGAGCAGTTCTTC
J: TRBJ2-2; V: TRBV18; size: -; D: -; CDR3: CASSQAVNGANTGELFF; DNA: TGTGCCAGCTCCCAGGCTGTGAACGGCGCGAACACCGGGGAGCTGTTTTTT
J: TRBJ1-3; V: TRBV11-2; size: -; D: -; CDR3: CASSLQGGNTIYF; DNA: TGTGCCAGCAGCTTACAGGGCGGAAACACCATATATTTT
J: TRBJ2-3; V: TRBV5-1; size: -; D: -; CDR3: CASSSRPNTDTQYF; DNA: TGCGCCAGCAGCTCTAGACCCAACACAGATACGCAGTATTTT
J: TRBJ2-2; V: TRBV25-1; size: -; D: -; CDR3: CASSDRGSTGELFF; DNA: TGTGCCAGCAGTGATCGGGGGAGCACCGGGGAGCTGTTTTTT
J: TRBJ2-1; V: TRBV5-4; size: -; D: TRBD2; CDR3: CASSLVASGSYEQFF; DNA: TGTGCCAGCAGCTTGGTTGCTAGCGGGAGCTATGAGCAGTTCTTC
J: TRBJ2-7; V: TRBV3-1/TRBV3-2; size: -; D: -; CDR3: CATKSTGGEQYF; DNA: TGTGCCACAAAGAGCACCGGGGGCGAGCAGTACTTC
J: TRBJ2-2; V: TRBV5-4; size: few; D: TRBD2; CDR3: CASSLRTSGITGELFF; DNA: TGTGCCAGCAGCTTAAGGACTAGCGGGATCACCGGGGAGCTGTTTTTT
J: TRBJ1-5; V: TRBV27; size: -; D: TRBD1; CDR3: CASSQDRGLQPQHF; DNA: TGTGCCAGCAGTCAGGACAGGGGGCTTCAGCCCCAGCATTTT
J: TRBJ2-7; V: TRBV4-2; size: -; D: -; CDR3: CASTLTRGEGEQYF; DNA: TGTGCCAGCACCCTTACAAGGGGGGAGGGCGAGCAGTACTTC
J: TRBJ2-3; V: TRBV6-5; size: -; D: TRBD1; CDR3: CASRGQGADTQYF; DNA: TGTGCCAGCAGGGGACAGGGCGCAGATACGCAGTATTTT
J: TRBJ1-5; V: TRBV28; size: -; D: -; CDR3: CATITVVNQPQHF; DNA: TGTGCCACCATAACGGTCGTCAATCAGCCCCAGCATTTT
J: TRBJ2-1; V: TRBV25-1; size: -; D: TRBD1; CDR3: CASSGGGSNPPFYNEQFF; DNA: TGTGCCAGCAGTGGAGGGGGCTCAAACCCTCCGTTCTACAATGAGCAGTTCTTC
J: TRBJ1-1; V: TRBV4-3; size: -; D: -; CDR3: CASSQDLRVWGTEAFF; DNA: TGCGCCAGCAGCCAAGATTTGAGGGTATGGGGCACTGAAGCTTTCTTT
J: TRBJ2-3; V: TRBV11-1; size: -; D: TRBD2; CDR3: CASSLLAGGTDTQYF; DNA: TGTGCCAGCAGCTTATTAGCGGGAGGAACAGATACGCAGTATTTT
J: TRBJ2-3; V: TRBV5-4; size: -; D: TRBD2; CDR3: CASRPAGGSADTQYF; DNA: TGTGCCAGCAGACCAGCGGGAGGTAGTGCAGATACGCAGTATTTT
J: TRBJ2-3; V: TRBV10-3; size: -; D: -; CDR3: CAISGQDTDTQYF; DNA: TGTGCCATCAGTGGACAGGACACAGATACGCAGTATTTT
J: TRBJ1-2; V: TRBV11-2; size: -; D: -; CDR3: CASRPTGLYGYTF; DNA: TGTGCCAGCAGGCCTACAGGGCTCTATGGCTACACCTTC
J: TRBJ2-1; V: TRBV5-4; size: -; D: -; CDR3: CASSENNYNEQFF; DNA: TGTGCCAGCAGCGAGAATAACTACAATGAGCAGTTCTTC
J: TRBJ2-5; V: TRBV19; size: -; D: TRBD1; CDR3: CASSTGTGSRETQYF; DNA: TGTGCCAGTAGTACCGGGACAGGCTCCAGGGAGACCCAGTACTTC
J: TRBJ2-5; V: TRBV9; size: once; D: -; CDR3: CASSPRGTAQETQYF; DNA: TGTGCCAGCAGCCCGCGCGGGACAGCTCAAGAGACCCAGTACTTC
J: TRBJ2-2; V: TRBV6-1; size: -; D: -; CDR3: CASSDRGRDTGELFF; DNA: TGTGCCAGCAGTGACAGGGGTCGGGACACCGGGGAGCTGTTTTTT
J: TRBJ2-7; V: TRBV6-2/TRBV6-3; size: -; D: -; CDR3: CASSTRRTATYEQYF; DNA: TGTGCCAGCAGTACCCGCCGGACAGCCACCTACGAGCAGTACTTC
J: TRBJ2-5; V: TRBV10-3; size: -; D: TRBD2; CDR3: CAIKAGRVTYETQYF; DNA: TGTGCCATCAAGGCGGGGAGGGTAACGTATGAGACCCAGTACTTC
J: TRBJ1-3; V: TRBV28; size: -; D: -; CDR3: CASSSTGGNGNTIYF; DNA: TGTGCCAGCAGTTCCACGGGGGGGAATGGAAACACCATATATTTT
J: TRBJ2-3; V: TRBV6-5; size: -; D: TRBD2; CDR3: CASKIAGASTDTQYF; DNA: TGTGCCAGCAAAATAGCGGGAGCAAGCACAGATACGCAGTATTTT
J: TRBJ2-5; V: TRBV25-1; size: -; D: -; CDR3: CASSESGTETQYF; DNA: TGTGCCAGCAGTGAGTCGGGTACGGAGACCCAGTACTTC
J: TRBJ2-1; V: TRBV21-1; size: -; D: -; CDR3: CASPASYFGDKEDNEQFF; DNA: TGTGCCAGCCCAGCTTCATATTTCGGTGACAAGGAGGACAATGAGCAGTTCTTC
J: TRBJ2-1; V: TRBV28; size: -; D: TRBD2; CDR3: CASSKGLSGGFF; DNA: TGTGCCAGCAGTAAGGGGTTATCGGGGGGGTTCTTC
J: TRBJ1-6; V: TRBV28; size: -; D: TRBD1; CDR3: CASTPGTAYNSPLHF; DNA: TGTGCCAGCACCCCTGGGACAGCCTATAATTCACCCCTCCACTTT
J: TRBJ2-5; V: TRBV19; size: -; D: TRBD2; CDR3: CASSIRAGTRETQYF; DNA: TGTGCCAGTAGTATCCGGGCGGGGACTAGAGAGACCCAGTACTTC
J: TRBJ2-2; V: TRBV5-4; size: once; D: TRBD1; CDR3: CASSLTGGAGGELFF; DNA: TGTGCCAGCAGCCTGACAGGGGGCGCGGGCGGGGAGCTGTTTTTT